Sequencing of this TCR beta chain was carried out in a study of T-cell reconstitution after alpha-beta-depleted transplantation in children. Whole-study findings and limits: Where alpha-beta T cells came from about two months after transplant was reportedly several hundred expanded graft clones. There were some patients whose high TCRbeta diversity at day 60 came from surviving recipient T cells and thymic progenitors.

This clonotype was seen many times. What it recognizes is unknown. Library preparation (for TCRbeta) was performed with unique molecular identifiers. TCRdb analysed the PCR reads with MiXCR anew, one entry per CDR3 protein. The sample comprises 32,000 or so distinct CDR3 sequences, around 7% of which are singletons, and around 30% rests with the top ten. The TCR comes from a child less than two years old who had a stem cell transplant for acute myeloid leukemia, so the T cells may come from the graft donor. Sequences were derived from peripheral blood, sampled 60 days after TCRalphabeta/CD19-depleted stem cell transplant.

The CDR3 sequence: CASSETRVSGANVLTF. The CDR3 DNA reads as TGTGCCAGCAGCGAGACCAGGGTCTCTGGGGCCAACGTCCTGACTTTC. V and J are TRBV5-6 and TRBJ2-6, with a weak D call TRBD1 (5 bases). V shed 4 bases and J shed 0 bases, with 11 bases lying between them. CDR1 and CDR2 from the germline V gene are SGHDT and YYEEEE. There are 16 residues in the CDR3.